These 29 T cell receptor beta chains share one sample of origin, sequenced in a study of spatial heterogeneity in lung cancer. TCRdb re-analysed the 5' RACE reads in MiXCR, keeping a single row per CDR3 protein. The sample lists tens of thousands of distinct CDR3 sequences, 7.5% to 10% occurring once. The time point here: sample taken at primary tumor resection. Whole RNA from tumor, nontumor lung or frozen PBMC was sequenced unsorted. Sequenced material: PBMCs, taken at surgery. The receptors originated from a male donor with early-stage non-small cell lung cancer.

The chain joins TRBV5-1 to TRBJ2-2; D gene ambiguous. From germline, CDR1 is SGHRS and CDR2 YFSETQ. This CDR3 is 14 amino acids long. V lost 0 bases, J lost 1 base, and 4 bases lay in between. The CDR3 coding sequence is TGCGCCAGCAGCTTGGGCCTGAACACCGGGGAGCTGTTTTTT. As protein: CASSLGLNTGELFF.

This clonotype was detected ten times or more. CDR3 in amino acids: CASSLLPSSQETQYF. The CDR3 region has the DNA TGTGCCAGCAGCTTGCTCCCCTCGAGCCAAGAGACCCAGTACTTC. V and J are TRBV5-4 and TRBJ2-5, with D hard to call. This CDR3 has 15 amino acids. V dropped 1 base and J dropped 1 base, with 11 bases sitting between them. Germline CDR1 SGHNT, CDR2 YYREEE (reference sequence). Full variable domain (rest looked up from reference TRBV5-4 and TRBJ2-5): ETGVTQSPTHLIKTRGQQVTLRCSSQSGHNTVSWYQQALGQGPQFIFQYYREEENGRGNFPPRFSGLQFPNYSSELNVNALELDDSALYLCASSLLPSSQETQYFGPGTRLLVL.

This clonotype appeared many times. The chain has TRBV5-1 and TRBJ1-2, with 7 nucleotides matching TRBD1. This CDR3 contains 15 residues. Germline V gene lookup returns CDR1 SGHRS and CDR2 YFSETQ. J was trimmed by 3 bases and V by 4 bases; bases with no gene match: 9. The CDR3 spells CASSPVGQLDYGYTF. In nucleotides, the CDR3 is TGCGCCAGCAGCCCGGTGGGACAGTTGGACTATGGCTACACCTTC.

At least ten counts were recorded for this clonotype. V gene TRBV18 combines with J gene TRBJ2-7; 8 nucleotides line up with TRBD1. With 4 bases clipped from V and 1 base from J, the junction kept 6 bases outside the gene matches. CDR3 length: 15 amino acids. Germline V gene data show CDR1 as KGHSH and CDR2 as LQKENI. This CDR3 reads CASSRAGTGSYEQYF. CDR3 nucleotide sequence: TGTGCCAGCTCACGGGCCGGGACAGGTTCCTACGAGCAGTACTTC.

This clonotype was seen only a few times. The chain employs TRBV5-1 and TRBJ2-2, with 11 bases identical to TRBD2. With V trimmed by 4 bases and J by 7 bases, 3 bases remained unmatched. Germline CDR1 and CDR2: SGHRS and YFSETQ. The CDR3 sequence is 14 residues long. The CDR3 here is CASSMLAGGGELFF. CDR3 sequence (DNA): TGCGCCAGCAGCATGCTAGCGGGAGGCGGGGAGCTGTTTTTT.

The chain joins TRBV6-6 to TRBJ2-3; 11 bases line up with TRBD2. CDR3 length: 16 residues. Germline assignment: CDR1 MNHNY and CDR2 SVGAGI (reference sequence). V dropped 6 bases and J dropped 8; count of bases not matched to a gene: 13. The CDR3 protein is CASSHRNTSGRGTQYF. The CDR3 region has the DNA TGTGCCAGCAGCCACCGGAATACTAGCGGGAGAGGTACGCAGTATTTT.

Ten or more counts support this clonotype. The CDR3 loop reads CASSLVLSQETQYF. The CDR3 nucleotides read TGCGCCAGCAGCTTGGTTCTGAGCCAAGAGACCCAGTACTTC. The chain has TRBV5-1 and TRBJ2-5; no clear D. CDR1 is SGHRS and CDR2 is YFSETQ in the germline V gene. V shed 0 bases and J shed 1 base, with 7 bases lying between them. The CDR3 loop spans 14 amino acids.

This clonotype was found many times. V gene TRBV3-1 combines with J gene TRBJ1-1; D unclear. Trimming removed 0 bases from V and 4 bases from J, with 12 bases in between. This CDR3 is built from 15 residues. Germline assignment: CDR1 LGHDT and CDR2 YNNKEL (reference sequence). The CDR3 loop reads CASSQDSITGTEAFF. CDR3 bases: TGTGCCAGCAGCCAAGATTCCATCACGGGCACTGAAGCTTTCTTT. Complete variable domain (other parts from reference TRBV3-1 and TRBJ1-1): DTAVSQTPKYLVTQMGNDKSIKCEQNLGHDTMYWYKQDSKKFLKIMFSYNNKELIINETVPNRFSPKSPDKAHLNLHINSLELGDSAVYFCASSQDSITGTEAFFGQGTRLTVV.

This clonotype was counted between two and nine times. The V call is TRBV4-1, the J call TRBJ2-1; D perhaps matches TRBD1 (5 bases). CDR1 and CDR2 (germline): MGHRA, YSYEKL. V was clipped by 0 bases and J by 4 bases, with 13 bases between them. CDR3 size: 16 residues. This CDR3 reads CASSQDWSGIYNEQFF. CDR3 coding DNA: TGCGCCAGCAGCCAAGATTGGTCAGGGATTTACAATGAGCAGTTCTTC.

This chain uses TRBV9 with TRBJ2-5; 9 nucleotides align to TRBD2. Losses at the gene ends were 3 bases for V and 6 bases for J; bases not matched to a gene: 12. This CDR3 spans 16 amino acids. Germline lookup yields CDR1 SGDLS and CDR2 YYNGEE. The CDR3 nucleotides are TGTGCCAGCAGCGGGGGACTAGCTGGCCCCATTAAGACCCAGTACTTC. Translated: CASSGGLAGPIKTQYF. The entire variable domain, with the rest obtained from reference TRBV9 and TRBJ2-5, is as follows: DSGVTQTPKHLITATGQRVTLRCSPRSGDLSVYWYQQSLDQGLQFLIQYYNGEERAKGNILERFSAQQFPDLHSELNLSSLELGDSALYFCASSGGLAGPIKTQYFGPGTRLLVL.

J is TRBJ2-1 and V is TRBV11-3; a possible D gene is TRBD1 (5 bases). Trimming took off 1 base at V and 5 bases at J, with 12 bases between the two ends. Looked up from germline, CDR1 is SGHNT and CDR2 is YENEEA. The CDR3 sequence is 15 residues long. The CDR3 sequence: CASSLGVAGNNEQFF. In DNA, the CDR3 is TGTGCCAGCAGCTTAGGGGTGGCAGGGAACAATGAGCAGTTCTTC. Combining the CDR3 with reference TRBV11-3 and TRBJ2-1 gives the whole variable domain EAGVVQSPRYKIIEKKQPVAFWCNPISGHNTLYWYLQNLGQGPELLIRYENEEAVDDSQLPKDRFSAERLKGVDSTLKIQPAELGDSAVYLCASSLGVAGNNEQFFGPGTRLTVL.

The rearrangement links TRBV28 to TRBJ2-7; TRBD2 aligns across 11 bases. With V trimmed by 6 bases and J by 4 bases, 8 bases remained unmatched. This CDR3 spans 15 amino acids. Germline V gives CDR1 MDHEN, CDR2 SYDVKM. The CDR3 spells CASSSTSGSGYEQYF. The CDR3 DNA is TGTGCCAGCAGCAGTACTAGCGGGAGCGGGTACGAGCAGTACTTC.

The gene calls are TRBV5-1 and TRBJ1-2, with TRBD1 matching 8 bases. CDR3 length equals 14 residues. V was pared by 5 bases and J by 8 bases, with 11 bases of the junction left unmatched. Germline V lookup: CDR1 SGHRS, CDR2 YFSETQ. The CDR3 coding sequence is TGCGCCAGCAGGTACGAGACAGGGGCTAGAGGCTACACCTTC. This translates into CASRYETGARGYTF.

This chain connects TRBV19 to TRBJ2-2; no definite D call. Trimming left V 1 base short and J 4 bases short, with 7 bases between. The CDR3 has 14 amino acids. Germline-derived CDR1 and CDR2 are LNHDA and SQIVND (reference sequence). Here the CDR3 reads CASSIGPATGELFF. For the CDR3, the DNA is TGTGCCAGTAGTATAGGTCCAGCCACCGGGGAGCTGTTTTTT.

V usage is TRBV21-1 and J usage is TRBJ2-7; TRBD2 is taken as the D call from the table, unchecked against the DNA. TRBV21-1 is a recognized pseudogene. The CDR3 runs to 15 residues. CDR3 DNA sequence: TGTGCCAGCAGTCCTAACCGGCAGGGTAGGTACGAGCAGTACTTC. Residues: CASSPNRQGRYEQYF.

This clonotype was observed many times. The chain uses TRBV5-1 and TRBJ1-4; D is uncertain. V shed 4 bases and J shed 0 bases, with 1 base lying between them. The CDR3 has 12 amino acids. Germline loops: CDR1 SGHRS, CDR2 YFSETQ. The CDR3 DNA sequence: TGCGCCAGCAGCCCAACTAATGAAAAACTGTTTTTT. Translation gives CASSPTNEKLFF.

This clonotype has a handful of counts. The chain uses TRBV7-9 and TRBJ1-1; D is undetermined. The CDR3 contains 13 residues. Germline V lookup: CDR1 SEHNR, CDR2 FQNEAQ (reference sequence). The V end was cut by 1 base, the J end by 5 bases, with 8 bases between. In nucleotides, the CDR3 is TGTGCCAGCAGCTTAGGGGAGTGGACTGAAGCTTTCTTT. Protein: CASSLGEWTEAFF.

CDR3: CASSPRTSPGANVLTF. As DNA, the CDR3 is TGTGCCAGCAGCCCCCGGACTTCCCCTGGGGCCAACGTCCTGACTTTC. The V and J genes are TRBV9 and TRBJ2-6; D perhaps matches TRBD2 (5 bases). CDR1 and CDR2 (germline): SGDLS, YYNGEE. Trimming cost V 4 bases and J 2 bases, with 13 bases left between them. The CDR3 extends over 16 amino acids.

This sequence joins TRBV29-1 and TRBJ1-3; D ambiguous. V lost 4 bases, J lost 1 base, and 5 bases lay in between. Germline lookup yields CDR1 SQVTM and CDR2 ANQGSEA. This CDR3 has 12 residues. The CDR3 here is CSVARSGNTIYF. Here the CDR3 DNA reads TGCAGCGTTGCTCGGTCTGGAAACACCATATATTTT.

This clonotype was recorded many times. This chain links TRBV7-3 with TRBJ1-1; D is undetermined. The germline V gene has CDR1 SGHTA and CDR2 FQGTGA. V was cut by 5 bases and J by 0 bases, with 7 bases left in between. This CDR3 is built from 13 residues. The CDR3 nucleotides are TGTGCCAGCAGCCCACGCTTGAACACTGAAGCTTTCTTT. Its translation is CASSPRLNTEAFF. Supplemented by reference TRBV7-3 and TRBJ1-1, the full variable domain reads GAGVSQTPSNKVTEKGKYVELRCDPISGHTALYWYRQSLGQGPEFLIYFQGTGAADDSGLPNDRFFAVRPEGSVSTLKIQRTERGDSAVYLCASSPRLNTEAFFGQGTRLTVV.

CDR3: CASSLGEYNEQFF. In DNA, the CDR3 is TGTGCCAGCAGCTTAGGCGAGTACAATGAGCAGTTCTTC. This chain uses TRBV7-7 with TRBJ2-1, with D unresolved. Germline assignment: CDR1 SSHAT and CDR2 FNYEAQ (reference sequence). CDR3 length equals 13 residues. Trimming took 1 base from V and 4 from J, leaving 5 bases between them.

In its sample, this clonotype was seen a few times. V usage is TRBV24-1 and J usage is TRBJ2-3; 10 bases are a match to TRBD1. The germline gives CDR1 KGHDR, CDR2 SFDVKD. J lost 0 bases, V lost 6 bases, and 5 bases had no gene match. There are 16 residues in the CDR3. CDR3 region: CATSPGQGGSTDTQYF. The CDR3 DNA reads TGTGCCACCAGTCCCGGACAGGGGGGGAGCACAGATACGCAGTATTTT.

The chain's CDR3 is CASRTPGQLSTDTQYF. Written as DNA, the CDR3 is TGTGCCTCCCGGACACCGGGACAGTTAAGCACAGATACGCAGTATTTT. The rearrangement links TRBV10-3 to TRBJ2-3; TRBD1 matches 7 bases. Germline V CDR1 and CDR2: ENHRY, SYGVKD. This CDR3 contains 16 residues. V gave up 11 bases and J gave up 0 bases; unmatched junction bases: 14.

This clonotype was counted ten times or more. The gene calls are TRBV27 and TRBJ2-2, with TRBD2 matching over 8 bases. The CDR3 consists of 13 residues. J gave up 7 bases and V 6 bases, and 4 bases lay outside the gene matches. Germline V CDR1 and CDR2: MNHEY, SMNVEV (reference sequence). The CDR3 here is CASRAGENGELFF. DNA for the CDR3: TGTGCCAGCAGAGCGGGAGAAAACGGGGAGCTGTTTTTT.

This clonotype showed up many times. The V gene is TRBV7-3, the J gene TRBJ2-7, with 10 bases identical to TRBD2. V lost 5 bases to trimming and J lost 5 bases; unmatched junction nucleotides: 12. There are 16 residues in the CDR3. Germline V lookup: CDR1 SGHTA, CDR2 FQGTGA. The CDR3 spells CASSAQPSGSSNEQYF. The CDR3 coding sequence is TGTGCCAGCAGCGCACAACCTAGCGGGAGTTCCAACGAGCAGTACTTC.

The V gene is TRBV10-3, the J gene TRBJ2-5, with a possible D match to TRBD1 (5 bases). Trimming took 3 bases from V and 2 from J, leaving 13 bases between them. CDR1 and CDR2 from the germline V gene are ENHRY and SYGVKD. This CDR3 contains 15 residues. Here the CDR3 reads CAISDPSRQQETQYF. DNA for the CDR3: TGTGCCATCAGTGACCCCTCCCGACAGCAAGAGACCCAGTACTTC.

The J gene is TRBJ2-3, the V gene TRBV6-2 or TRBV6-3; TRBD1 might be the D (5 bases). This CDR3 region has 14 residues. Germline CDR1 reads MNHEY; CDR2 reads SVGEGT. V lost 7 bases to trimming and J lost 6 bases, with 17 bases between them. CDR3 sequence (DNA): TGTGCCAGCAAGATAGTGGGCAGGGCGGATACGCAGTATTTT. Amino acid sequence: CASKIVGRADTQYF.

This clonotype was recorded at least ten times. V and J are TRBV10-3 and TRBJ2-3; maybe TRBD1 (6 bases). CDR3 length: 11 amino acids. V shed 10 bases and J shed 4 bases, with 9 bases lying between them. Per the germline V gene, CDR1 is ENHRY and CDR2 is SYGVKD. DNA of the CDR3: TGTGCCACCAGGGGCGCAGATACGCAGTATTTT. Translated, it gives CATRGADTQYF.

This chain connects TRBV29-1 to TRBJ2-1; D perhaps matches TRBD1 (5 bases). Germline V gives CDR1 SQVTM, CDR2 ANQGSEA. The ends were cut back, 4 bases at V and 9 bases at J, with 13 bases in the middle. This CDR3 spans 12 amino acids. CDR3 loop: CSVARQNGEQFF. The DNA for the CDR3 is TGCAGCGTTGCGAGACAGAACGGTGAGCAGTTCTTC.